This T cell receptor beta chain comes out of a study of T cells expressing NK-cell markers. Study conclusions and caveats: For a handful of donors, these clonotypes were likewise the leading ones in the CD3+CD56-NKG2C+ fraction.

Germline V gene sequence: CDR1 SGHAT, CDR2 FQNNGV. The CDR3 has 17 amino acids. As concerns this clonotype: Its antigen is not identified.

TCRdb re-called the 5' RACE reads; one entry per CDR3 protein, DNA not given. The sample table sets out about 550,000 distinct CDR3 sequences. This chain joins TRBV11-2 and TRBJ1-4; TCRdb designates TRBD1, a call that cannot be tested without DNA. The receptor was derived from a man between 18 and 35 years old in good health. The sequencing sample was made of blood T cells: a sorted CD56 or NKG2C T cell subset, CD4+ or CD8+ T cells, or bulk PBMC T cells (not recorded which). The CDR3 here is CASSLVYRAAGGEKLFF.